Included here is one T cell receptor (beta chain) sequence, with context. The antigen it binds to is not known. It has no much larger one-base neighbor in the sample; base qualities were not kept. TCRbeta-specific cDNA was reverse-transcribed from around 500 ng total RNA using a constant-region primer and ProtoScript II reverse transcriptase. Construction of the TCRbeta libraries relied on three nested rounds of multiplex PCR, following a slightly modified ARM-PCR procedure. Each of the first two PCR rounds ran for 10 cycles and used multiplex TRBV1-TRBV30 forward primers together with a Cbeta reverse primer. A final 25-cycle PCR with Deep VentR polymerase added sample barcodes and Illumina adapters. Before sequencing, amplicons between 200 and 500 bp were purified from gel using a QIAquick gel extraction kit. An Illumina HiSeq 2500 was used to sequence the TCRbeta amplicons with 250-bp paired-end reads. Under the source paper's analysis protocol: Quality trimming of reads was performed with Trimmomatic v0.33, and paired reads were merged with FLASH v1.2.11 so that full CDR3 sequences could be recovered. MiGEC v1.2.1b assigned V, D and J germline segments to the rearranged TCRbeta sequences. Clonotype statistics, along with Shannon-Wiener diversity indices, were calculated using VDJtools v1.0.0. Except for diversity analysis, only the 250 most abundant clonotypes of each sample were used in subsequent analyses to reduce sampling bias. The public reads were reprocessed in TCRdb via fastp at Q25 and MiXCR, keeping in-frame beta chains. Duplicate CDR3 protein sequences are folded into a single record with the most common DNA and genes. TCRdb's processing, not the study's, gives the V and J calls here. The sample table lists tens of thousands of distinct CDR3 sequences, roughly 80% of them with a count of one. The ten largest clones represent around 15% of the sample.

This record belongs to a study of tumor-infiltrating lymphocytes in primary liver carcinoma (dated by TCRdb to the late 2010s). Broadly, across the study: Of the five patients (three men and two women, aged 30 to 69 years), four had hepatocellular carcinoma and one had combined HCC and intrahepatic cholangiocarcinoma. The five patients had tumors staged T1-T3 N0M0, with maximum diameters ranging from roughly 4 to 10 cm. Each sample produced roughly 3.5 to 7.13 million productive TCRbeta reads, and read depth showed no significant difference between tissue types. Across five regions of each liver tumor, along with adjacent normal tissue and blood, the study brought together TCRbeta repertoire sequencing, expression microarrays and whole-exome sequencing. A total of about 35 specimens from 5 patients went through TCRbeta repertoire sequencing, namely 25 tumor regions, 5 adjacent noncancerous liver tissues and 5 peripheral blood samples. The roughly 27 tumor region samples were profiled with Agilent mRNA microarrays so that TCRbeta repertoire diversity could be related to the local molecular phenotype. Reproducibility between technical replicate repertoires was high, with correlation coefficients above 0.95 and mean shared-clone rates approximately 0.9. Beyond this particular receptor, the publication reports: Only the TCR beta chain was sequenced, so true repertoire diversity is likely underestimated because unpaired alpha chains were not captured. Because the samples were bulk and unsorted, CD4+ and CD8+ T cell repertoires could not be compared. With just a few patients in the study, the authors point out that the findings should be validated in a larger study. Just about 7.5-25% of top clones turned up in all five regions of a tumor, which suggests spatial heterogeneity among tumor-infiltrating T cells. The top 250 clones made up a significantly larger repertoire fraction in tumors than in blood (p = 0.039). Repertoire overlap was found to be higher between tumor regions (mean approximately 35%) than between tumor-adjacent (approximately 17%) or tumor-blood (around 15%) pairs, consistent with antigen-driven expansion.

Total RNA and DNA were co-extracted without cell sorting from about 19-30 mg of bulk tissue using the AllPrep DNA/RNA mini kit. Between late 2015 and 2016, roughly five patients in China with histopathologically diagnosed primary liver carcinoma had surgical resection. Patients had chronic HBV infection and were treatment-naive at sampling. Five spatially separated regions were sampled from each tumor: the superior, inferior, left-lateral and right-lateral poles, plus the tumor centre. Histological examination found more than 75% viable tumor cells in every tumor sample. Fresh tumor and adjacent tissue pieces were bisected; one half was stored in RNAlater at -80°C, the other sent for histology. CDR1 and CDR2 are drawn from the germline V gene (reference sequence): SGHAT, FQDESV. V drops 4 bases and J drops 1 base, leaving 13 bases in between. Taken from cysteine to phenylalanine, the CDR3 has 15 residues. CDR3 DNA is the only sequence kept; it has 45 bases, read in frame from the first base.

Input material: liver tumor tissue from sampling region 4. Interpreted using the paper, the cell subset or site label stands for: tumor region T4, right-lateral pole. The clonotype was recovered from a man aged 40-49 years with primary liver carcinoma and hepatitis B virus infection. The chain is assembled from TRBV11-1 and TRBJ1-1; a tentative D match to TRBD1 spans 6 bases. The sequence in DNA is TGTGCCAGCAGCTGGTCGGCCAGGGGGAACACTGAAGCTTTCTTT. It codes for CASSWSARGNTEAFF.